What follows is one T cell receptor (beta chain) and its context. Its antigen is currently unknown. The data are from a study of shared clonotypes between healthy human individuals. V was pared by 0 bases and J by 2 bases, with 14 bases between. The CDR3 has 16 amino acids. CDR1 is MNHEY and CDR2 is SVGAGI in the germline V gene. Study observations and caveats: Some clonotypes were shared by all four sorted-subset donors, while others were not shared. The non-shared ones had lower generation probabilities than the shared ones. A handful of donors showed sharing of approximately 5% of naive CD4 clonotypes.

Replicate sorted-subset PCRs were loaded with around 200 ng DNA, 31,000 or so T cell genomes. Source study methods: ImmunoSEQ sequences covered only the junction and lacked quality scores; filtering therefore differed. The assay was immunoSEQ multiplex PCR, and TCRdb's table has in-frame clones only and misses some. V, J and clone size derive from that table, while D and trimming were established from the DNA sequence. Of around 940,000 clones listed, about 80% are singletons. This chain joins TRBV6-5 and TRBJ2-7; D gene ambiguous. This receptor was taken from a man aged 18 to 30 in good health. The specimen was memory CD4+ T cells sorted from blood. Subset of the sample: CD45RA-negative fraction. As DNA, the CDR3 is TGTGCCAGCAGTTACTCGTCTCTAGTGAAAACCTACGAGCAGTACTTC. It translates to CASSYSSLVKTYEQYF.